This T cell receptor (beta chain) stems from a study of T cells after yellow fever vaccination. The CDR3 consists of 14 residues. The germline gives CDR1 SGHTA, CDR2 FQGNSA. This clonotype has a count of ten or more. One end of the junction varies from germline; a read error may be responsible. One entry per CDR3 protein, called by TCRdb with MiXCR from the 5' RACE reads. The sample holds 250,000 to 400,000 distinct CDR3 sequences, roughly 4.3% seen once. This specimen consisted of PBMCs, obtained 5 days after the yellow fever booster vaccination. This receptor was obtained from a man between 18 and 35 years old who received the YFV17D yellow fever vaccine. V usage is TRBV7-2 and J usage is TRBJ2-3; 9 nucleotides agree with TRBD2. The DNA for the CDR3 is TGTGCCAGCAGCCTAGCGGGGATCACAGATACGCAGTATTTT. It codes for CASSLAGITDTQYF.